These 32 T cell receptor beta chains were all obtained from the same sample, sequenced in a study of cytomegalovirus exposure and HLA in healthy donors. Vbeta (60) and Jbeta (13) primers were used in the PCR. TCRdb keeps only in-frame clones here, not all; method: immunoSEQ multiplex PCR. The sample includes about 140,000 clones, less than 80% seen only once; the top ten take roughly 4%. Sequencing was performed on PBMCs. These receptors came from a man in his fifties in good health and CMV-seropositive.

CDR3 protein: CASSYPGLSSYEQYF. For the CDR3, the DNA is TGTGCCAGCAGTTACCCGGGACTTAGTTCCTACGAGCAGTACTTC. This rearrangement joins TRBV6-5 to TRBJ2-7; a possible D gene is TRBD2 (6 bases). Deletions cut 2 bases from V and 1 base from J, with 12 bases between. This CDR3 is 15 amino acids long. CDR1 is MNHEY and CDR2 is SVGAGI in the germline V gene.

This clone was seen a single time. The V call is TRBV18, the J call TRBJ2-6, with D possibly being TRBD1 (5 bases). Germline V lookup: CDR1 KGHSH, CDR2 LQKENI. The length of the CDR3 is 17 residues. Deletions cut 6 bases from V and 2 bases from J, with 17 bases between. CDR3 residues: CASSVIRLGAGANVLTF. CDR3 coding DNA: TGTGCCAGCTCCGTAATCCGGCTAGGGGCTGGGGCCAACGTCCTGACTTTC.

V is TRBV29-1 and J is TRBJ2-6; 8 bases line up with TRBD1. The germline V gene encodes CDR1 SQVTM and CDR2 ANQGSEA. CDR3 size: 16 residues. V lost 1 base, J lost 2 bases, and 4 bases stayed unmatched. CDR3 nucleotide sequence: TGCAGCGTTGAAGCGGACAGGGAGCCTGGGGCCAACGTCCTGACTTTC. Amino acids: CSVEADREPGANVLTF.

The CDR3 spells CASSATGEREQYF. The CDR3 DNA follows: TGCGCCAGCAGCGCAACAGGGGAACGCGAGCAGTACTTC. V and J are TRBV5-1 and TRBJ2-7, with 7 positions matching TRBD1. V was clipped by 4 bases and J by 6 bases; unmatched bases: 7. The CDR3 is 13 residues long. Germline CDR1 and CDR2: SGHRS and YFSETQ.

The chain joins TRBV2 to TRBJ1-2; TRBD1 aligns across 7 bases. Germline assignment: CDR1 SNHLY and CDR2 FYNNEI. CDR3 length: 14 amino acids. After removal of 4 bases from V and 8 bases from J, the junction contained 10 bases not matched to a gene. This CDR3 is CASSGSGGSLGYTF. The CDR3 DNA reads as TGTGCCAGCAGTGGCTCAGGGGGTTCATTGGGCTACACCTTC.

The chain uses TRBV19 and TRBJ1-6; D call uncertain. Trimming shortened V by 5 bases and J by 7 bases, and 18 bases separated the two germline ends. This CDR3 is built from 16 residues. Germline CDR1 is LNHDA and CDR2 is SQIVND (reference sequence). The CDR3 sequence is CASSFNRVNRNSPLHF. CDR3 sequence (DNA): TGTGCCAGTAGTTTTAACAGAGTTAATCGCAATTCACCCCTCCACTTT.

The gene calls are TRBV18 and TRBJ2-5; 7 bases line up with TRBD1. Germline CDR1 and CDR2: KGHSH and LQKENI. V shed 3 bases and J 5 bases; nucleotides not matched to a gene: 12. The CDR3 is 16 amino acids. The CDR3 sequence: CASSPRAGGWRETQYF. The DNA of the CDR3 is TGTGCCAGCTCACCCCGTGCAGGGGGTTGGAGGGAGACCCAGTACTTC.

The CDR3 DNA follows: TGTGCCAGCACGGGACAGCCCTCTCAAGAGACCCAGTACTTC. As protein: CASTGQPSQETQYF. The chain joins TRBV27 to TRBJ2-5, with 7 positions matching TRBD1. Losses at the gene ends were 7 bases for V and 2 bases for J; bases not matched to a gene: 7. CDR1 MNHEY and CDR2 SMNVEV come from the germline V gene (reference sequence). CDR3 length equals 14 residues.

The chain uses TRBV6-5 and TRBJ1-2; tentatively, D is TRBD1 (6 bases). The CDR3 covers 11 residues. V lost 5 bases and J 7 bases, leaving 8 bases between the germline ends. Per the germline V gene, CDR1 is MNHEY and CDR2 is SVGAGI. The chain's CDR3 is CASSQGSGYTF. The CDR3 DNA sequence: TGTGCCAGCAGTCAGGGGTCTGGCTACACCTTC.

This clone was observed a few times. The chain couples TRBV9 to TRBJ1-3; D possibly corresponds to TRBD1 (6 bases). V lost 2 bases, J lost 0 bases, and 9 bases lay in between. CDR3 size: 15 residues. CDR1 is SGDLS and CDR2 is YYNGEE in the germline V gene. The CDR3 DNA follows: TGTGCCAGCAGCGTCGGACAGTTCTCTGGAAACACCATATATTTT. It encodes CASSVGQFSGNTIYF.

The CDR3 loop is CASSFSGRNNEQYF. The DNA for the CDR3 is TGTGCCAGCAGCTTCAGCGGGAGGAACAACGAGCAGTACTTC. The chain recombines TRBV7-2 with TRBJ2-7; 9 bases align to TRBD2. Unmatched junction bases numbered 5, after V lost 3 bases and J lost 5 bases. CDR1 is SGHTA, CDR2 FQGNSA, per germline. The CDR3 is made up of 14 amino acids. Looking up the rest from reference TRBV7-2 and TRBJ2-7 gives the full variable domain: GAGVSQSPSNKVTEKGKDVELRCDPISGHTALYWYRQSLGQGLEFLIYFQGNSAPDKSGLPSDRFSAERTGGSVSTLTIQRTQQEDSAVYLCASSFSGRNNEQYFGPGTRLTVT.

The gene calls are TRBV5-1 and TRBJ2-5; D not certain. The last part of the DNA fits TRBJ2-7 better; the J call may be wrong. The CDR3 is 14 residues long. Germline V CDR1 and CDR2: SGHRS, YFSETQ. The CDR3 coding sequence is TGCGCCAGCAGCCCCACCGTAAGTTCCTACGAGCAGTACTTC. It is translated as CASSPTVSSYEQYF.

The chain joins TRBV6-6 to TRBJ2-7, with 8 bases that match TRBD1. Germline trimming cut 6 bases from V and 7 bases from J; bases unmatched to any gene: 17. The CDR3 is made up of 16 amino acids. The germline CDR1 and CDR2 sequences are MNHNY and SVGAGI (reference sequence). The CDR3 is CASSPGQGLGSGEQYF. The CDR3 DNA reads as TGTGCCAGCAGCCCAGGACAGGGATTAGGCTCGGGAGAGCAGTACTTC.

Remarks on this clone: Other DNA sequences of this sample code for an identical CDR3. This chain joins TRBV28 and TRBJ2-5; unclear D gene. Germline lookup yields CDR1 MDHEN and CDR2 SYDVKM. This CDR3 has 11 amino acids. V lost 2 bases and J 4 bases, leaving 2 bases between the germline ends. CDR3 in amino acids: CASSLLETQYF. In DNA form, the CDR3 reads TGTGCCAGCAGTTTACTAGAGACCCAGTACTTC.

CDR3 bases: TGTGCCAGCAGCGCCCAAGCGACAGGGATCAATCAGCCCCAGCATTTT. Translated, it gives CASSAQATGINQPQHF. The rearrangement links TRBV7-8 to TRBJ1-5; 7 positions agree with TRBD1. This CDR3 region has 16 residues. Germline CDR1 SGHVS, CDR2 FQNEAQ. Losses at the gene ends were 5 bases for V and 3 bases for J; bases not matched to a gene: 10.

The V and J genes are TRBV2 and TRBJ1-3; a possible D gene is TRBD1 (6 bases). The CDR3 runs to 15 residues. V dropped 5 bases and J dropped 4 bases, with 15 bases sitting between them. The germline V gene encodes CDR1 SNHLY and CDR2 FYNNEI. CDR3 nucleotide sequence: TGTGCCAGCAGTATTGACAGGCTGTCCGGAAACACCATATATTTT. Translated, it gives CASSIDRLSGNTIYF.

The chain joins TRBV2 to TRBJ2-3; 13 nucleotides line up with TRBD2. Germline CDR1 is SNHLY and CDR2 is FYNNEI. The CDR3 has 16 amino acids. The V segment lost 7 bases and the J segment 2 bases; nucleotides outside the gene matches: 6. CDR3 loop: CASTPGTSGDTDTQYF. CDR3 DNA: TGTGCCAGCACTCCCGGGACTAGCGGGGACACAGATACGCAGTATTTT.

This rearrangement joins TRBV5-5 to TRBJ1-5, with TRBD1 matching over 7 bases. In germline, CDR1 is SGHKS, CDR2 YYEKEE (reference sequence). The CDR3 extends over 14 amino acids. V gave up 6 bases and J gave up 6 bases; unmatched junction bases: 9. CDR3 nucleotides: TGTGCCAGCAAACTAACGACAGGGCTTCAGCCCCAGCATTTT. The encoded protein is CASKLTTGLQPQHF.

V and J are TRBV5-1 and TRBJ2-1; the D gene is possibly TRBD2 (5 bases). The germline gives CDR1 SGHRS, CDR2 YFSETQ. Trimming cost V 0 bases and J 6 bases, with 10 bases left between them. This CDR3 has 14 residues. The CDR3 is CASSLGRRSNEQFF. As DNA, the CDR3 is TGCGCCAGCAGCTTGGGCAGGAGGAGCAATGAGCAGTTCTTC.

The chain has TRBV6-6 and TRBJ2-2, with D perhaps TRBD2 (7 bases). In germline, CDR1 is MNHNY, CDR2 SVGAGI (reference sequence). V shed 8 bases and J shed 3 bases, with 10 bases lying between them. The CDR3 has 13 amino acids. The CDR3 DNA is TGTGCCAGCGTAGGGGGGGACACCGGGGAGCTGTTTTTT. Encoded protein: CASVGGDTGELFF.

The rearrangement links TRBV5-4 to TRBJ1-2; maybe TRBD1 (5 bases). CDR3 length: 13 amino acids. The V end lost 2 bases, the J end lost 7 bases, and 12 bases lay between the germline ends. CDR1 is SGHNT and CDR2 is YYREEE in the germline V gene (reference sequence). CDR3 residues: CASSLEGAIGYTF. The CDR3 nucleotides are TGTGCCAGCAGCTTAGAAGGGGCGATTGGCTACACCTTC.

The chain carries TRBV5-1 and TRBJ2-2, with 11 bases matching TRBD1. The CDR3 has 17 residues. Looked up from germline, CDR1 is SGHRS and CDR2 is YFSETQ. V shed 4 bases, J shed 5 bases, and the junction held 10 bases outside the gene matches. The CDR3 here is CASSIRSGTGGTGELFF. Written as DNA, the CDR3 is TGCGCCAGCAGCATACGATCCGGGACAGGGGGTACCGGGGAGCTGTTTTTT.

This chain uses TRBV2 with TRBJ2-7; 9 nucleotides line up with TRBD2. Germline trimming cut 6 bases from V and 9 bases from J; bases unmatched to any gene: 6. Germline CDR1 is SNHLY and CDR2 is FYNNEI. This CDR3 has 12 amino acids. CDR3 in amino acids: CASSLAGRGQYF. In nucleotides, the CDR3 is TGTGCCAGCAGCCTAGCGGGACGAGGGCAGTACTTC.

The CDR3 region is CASSLSGAGPQHF. CDR3 in DNA: TGTGCCAGCAGTTTGTCAGGTGCGGGGCCCCAGCATTTT. The V gene is TRBV28, the J gene TRBJ1-5; D call uncertain. V was clipped by 3 bases and J by 9 bases, with 12 bases between them. From germline, CDR1 is MDHEN and CDR2 SYDVKM. The CDR3 totals 13 residues.

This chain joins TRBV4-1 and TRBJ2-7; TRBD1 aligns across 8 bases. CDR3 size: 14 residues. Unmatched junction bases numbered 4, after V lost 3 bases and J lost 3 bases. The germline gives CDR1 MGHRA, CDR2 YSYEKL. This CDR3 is CASSQPGGNYEQYF. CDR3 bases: TGCGCCAGCAGCCAGCCAGGGGGCAACTACGAGCAGTACTTC.

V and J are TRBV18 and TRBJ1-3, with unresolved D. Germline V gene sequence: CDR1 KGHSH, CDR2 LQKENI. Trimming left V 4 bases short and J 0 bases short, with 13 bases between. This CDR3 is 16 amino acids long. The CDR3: CASSLSPPSSGNTIYF. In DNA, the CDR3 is TGTGCCAGCTCACTATCCCCTCCCAGCTCTGGAAACACCATATATTTT.

CDR3 coding DNA: TGTGCCAGCAGTTCGCGGGACAGCATGAACACTGAAGCTTTCTTT. It yields the protein CASSSRDSMNTEAFF. The rearrangement links TRBV7-3 to TRBJ1-1, with 7 bases identical to TRBD1. After removal of 6 bases from V and 0 bases from J, the junction contained 7 bases not matched to a gene. The germline gives CDR1 SGHTA, CDR2 FQGTGA. The CDR3 sequence is 15 residues long. Combining the CDR3 with reference TRBV7-3 and TRBJ1-1 gives the whole variable domain GAGVSQTPSNKVTEKGKYVELRCDPISGHTALYWYRQSLGQGPEFLIYFQGTGAADDSGLPNDRFFAVRPEGSVSTLKIQRTERGDSAVYLCASSSRDSMNTEAFFGQGTRLTVV.

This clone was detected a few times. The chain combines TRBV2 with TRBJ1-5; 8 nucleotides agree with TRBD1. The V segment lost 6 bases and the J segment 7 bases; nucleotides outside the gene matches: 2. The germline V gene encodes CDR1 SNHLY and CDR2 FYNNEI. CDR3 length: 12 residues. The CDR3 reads CASRDRVQPQHF. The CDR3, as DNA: TGTGCCAGCAGGGACAGGGTGCAGCCCCAGCATTTT.

Here the CDR3 DNA reads TGTGCCAGTAACCCTTCTAGGGACAGGGGACTCTATGGCTACACCTTC. Its translation is CASNPSRDRGLYGYTF. This chain uses TRBV19 with TRBJ1-2, with 10 bases aligning to TRBD1. This CDR3 region has 16 residues. Per germline, CDR1 LNHDA and CDR2 SQIVND (reference sequence). The ends lost 7 bases at V and 4 bases at J; junction bases unmatched: 12.

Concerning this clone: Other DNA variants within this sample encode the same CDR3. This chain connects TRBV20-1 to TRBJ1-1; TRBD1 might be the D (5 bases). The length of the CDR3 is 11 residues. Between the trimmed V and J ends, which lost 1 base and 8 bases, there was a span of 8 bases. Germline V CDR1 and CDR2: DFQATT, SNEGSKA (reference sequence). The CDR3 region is CSARGQTEAFF. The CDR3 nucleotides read TGCAGTGCTAGAGGACAGACGGAAGCTTTCTTT.

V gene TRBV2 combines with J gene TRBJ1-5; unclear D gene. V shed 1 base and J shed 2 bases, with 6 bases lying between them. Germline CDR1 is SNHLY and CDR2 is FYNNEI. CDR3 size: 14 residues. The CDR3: CASSEGRGNQPQHF. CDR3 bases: TGTGCCAGCAGTGAAGGTAGAGGCAATCAGCCCCAGCATTTT. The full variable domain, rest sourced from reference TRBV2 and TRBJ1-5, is EPEVTQTPSHQVTQMGQEVILRCVPISNHLYFYWYRQILGQKVEFLVSFYNNEISEKSEIFDDQFSVERPDGSNFTLKIRSTKLEDSAMYFCASSEGRGNQPQHFGDGTRLSIL.

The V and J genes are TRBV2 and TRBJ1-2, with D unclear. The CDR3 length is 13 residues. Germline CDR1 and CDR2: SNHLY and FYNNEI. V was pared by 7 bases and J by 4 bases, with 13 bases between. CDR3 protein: CASKIGSGYGYTF. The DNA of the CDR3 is TGTGCCAGCAAAATCGGTAGCGGCTATGGCTACACCTTC.